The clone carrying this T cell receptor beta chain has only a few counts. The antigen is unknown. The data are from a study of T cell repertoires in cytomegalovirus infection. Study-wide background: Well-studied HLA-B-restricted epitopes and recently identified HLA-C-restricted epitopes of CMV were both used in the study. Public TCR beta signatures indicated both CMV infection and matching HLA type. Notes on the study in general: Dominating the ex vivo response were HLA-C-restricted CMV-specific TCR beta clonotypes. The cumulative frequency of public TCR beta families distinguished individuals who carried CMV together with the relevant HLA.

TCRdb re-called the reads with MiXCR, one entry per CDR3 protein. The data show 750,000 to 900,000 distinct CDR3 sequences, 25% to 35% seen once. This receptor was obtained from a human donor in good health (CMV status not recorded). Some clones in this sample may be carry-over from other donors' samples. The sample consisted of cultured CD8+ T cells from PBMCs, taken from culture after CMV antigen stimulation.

This CDR3 is CATPRGDKTYEQYF. CDR3 DNA sequence: TGTGCCACCCCGAGGGGGGACAAGACTTACGAGCAGTACTTC. This sequence joins TRBV6-1 and TRBJ2-7; D may match TRBD1 or TRBD2 (6 bases each). CDR1 and CDR2 (germline): MNHNS, SASEGT. The V end was cut by 10 bases, the J end by 4 bases, with 20 bases between. CDR3 length equals 14 residues.